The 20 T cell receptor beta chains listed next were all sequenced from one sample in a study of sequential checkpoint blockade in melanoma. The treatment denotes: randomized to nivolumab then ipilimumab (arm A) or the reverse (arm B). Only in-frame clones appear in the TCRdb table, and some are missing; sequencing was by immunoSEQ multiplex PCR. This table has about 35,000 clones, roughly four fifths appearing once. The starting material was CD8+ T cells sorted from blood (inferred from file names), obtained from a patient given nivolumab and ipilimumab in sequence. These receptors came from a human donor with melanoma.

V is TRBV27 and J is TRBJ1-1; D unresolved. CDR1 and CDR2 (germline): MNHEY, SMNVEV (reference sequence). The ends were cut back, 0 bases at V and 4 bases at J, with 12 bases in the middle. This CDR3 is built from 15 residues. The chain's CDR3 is CASSLSFRGSTEAFF. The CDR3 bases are TGTGCCAGCAGTTTATCGTTTCGTGGTAGCACTGAAGCTTTCTTT.

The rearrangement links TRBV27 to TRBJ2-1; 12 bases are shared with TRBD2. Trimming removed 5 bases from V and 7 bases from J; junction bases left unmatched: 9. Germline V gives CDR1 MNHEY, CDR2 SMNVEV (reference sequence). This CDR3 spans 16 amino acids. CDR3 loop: CASSLASGGARNEQFF. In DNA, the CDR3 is TGTGCCAGCAGTCTAGCTAGCGGGGGGGCTCGAAATGAGCAGTTCTTC.

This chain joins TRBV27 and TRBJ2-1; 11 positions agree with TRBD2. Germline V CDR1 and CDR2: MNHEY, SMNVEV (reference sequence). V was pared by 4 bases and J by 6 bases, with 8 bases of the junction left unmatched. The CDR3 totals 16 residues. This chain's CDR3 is CASSSIAGGPANEQFF. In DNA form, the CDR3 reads TGTGCCAGCAGTTCCATAGCGGGAGGGCCTGCCAATGAGCAGTTCTTC.

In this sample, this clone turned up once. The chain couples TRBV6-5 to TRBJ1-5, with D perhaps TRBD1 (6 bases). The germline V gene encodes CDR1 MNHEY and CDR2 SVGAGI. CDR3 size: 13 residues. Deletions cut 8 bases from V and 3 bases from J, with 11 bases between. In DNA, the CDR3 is TGTGCCAGCGGTAGGGGGTTCAATCAGCCCCAGCATTTT. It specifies CASGRGFNQPQHF.

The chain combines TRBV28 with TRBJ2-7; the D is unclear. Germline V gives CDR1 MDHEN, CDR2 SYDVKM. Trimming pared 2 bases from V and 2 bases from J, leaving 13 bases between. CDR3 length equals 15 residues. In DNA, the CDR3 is TGTGCCAGCAGTTTAGGTGCAGGTTCCACCTACGAGCAGTACTTC. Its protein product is CASSLGAGSTYEQYF.

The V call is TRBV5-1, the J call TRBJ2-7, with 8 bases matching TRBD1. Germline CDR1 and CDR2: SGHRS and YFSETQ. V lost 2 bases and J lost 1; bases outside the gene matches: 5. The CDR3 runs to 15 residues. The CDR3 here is CASSLTGQGSYEQYF. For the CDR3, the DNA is TGCGCCAGCAGCTTAACAGGACAGGGATCCTACGAGCAGTACTTC.

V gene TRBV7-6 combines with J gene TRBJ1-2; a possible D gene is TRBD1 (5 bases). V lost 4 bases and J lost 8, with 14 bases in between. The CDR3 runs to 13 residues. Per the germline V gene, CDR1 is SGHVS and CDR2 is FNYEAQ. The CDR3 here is CASSSGGGVGYTF. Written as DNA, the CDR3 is TGTGCCAGCAGCTCAGGAGGAGGGGTAGGCTACACCTTC.

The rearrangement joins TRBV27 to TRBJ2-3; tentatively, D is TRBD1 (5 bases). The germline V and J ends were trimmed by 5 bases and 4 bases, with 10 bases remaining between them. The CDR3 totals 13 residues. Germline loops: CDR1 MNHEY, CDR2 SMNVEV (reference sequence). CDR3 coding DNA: TGTGCCAGCAGTCCGGTAGGGGCAGATACGCAGTATTTT. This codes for CASSPVGADTQYF.

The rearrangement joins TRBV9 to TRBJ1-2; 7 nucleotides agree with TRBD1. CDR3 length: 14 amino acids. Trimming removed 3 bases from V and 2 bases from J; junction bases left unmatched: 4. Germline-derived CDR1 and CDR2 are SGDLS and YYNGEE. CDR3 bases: TGTGCCAGCAGCGGAGACAGGGTCAACTATGGCTACACCTTC. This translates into CASSGDRVNYGYTF.

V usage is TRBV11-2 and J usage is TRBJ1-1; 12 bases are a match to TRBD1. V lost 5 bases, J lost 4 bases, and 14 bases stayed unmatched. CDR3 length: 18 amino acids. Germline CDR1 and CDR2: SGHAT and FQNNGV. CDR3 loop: CASSLPDRDRGQATEAFF. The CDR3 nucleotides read TGTGCCAGCAGCCTACCCGACCGGGACAGGGGGCAGGCCACTGAAGCTTTCTTT.

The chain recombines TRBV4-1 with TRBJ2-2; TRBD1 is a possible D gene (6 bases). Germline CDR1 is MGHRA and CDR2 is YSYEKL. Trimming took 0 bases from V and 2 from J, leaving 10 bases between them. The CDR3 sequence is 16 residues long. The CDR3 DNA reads TGCGCCAGCAGCCAAGATGCAGGGGCCAACACCGGGGAGCTGTTTTTT. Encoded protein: CASSQDAGANTGELFF.

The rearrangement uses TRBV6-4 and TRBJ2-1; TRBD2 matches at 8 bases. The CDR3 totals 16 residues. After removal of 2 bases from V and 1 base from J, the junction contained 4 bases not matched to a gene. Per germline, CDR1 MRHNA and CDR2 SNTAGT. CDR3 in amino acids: CASSDGLAGSYNEQFF. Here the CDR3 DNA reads TGTGCCAGCAGTGACGGGCTAGCGGGTTCCTACAATGAGCAGTTCTTC.

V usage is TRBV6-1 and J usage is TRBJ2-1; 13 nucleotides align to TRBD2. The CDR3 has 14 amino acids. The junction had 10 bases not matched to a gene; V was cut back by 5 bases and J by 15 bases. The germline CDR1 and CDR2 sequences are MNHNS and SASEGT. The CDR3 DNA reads TGTGCCAGCAGTCAACTAGCGGGGGGGCGCCTTCGGTTCTTC. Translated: CASSQLAGGRLRFF.

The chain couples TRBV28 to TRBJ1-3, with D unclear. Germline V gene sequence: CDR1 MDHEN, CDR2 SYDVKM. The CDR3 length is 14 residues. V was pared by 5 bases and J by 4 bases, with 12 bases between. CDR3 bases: TGTGCCAGCAGTGACCCAGGTCCAGGAAACACCATATATTTT. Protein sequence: CASSDPGPGNTIYF.

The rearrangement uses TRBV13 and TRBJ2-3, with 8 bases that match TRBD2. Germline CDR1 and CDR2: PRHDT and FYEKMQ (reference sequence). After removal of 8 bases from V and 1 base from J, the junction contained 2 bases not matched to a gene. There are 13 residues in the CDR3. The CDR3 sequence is CASSGGGTDTQYF. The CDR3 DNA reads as TGTGCCAGCTCGGGGGGGGGCACAGATACGCAGTATTTT.

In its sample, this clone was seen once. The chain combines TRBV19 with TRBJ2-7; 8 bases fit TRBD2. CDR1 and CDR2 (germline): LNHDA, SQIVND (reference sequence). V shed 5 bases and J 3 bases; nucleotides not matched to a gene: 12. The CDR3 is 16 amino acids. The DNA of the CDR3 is TGTGCCAGTAGTGCCACCGCGTTAGCGGGATACTACGAGCAGTACTTC. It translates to CASSATALAGYYEQYF.

This CDR3 reads CASSFETGGAQFF. For the CDR3, the DNA is TGTGCCAGCAGCTTCGAGACAGGGGGCGCCCAGTTCTTC. This chain joins TRBV5-4 and TRBJ2-1, with 10 bases that match TRBD1. With 2 bases clipped from V and 13 bases from J, the junction kept 6 bases outside the gene matches. Germline CDR1 and CDR2: SGHNT and YYREEE (reference sequence). The CDR3 is 13 residues long.

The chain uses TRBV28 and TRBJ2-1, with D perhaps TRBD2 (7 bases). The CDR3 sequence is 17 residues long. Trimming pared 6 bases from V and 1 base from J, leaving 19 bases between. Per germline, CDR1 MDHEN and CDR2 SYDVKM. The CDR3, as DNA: TGTGCCAGCAGCCTAAAGGGAGGGGGAGTTTCCTACAATGAGCAGTTCTTC. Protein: CASSLKGGGVSYNEQFF.

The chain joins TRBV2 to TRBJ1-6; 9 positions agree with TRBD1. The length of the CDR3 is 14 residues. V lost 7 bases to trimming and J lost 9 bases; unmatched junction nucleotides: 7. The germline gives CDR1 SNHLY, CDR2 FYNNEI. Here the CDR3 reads CASTTGQGVSPLHF. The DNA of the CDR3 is TGTGCCAGCACTACGGGACAGGGAGTTTCACCCCTCCACTTT.

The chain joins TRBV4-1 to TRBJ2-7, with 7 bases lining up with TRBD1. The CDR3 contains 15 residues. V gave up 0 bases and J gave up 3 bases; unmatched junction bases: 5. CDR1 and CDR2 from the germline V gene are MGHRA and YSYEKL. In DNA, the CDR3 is TGCGCCAGCAGCCAAGAACTCGGACAGGACTACGAGCAGTACTTC. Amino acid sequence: CASSQELGQDYEQYF.